These 29 T cell receptor beta chains were all obtained from the same sample, sequenced in a study of T cell repertoires in cytomegalovirus infection (dated by TCRdb to between 2018 and 2021). In light of the paper, this sample's treatment or condition label describes: in vitro stimulation with specific CMV peptide epitopes to enrich CMV-specific T cells. TCRdb names Illumina HiSeq 1500 as the instrument used. TCRdb handled the public reads itself, with Q25 trimming in fastp and clone calling in MiXCR, and kept productive beta chains. Rows are combined by CDR3 protein, so each entry shows the most common genes and DNA. This sample has more than 250,000 distinct CDR3 sequences in its table, and 20% to 25% of those were observed once. The ten largest clones capture about 14% of the sample. Their specific antigens are unknown. Sequences were derived from cultured PBMCs, sampled from culture after CMV antigen stimulation. The receptors here all came from a human donor in good health (CMV status not recorded). Some clones in this sample may be carry-over from other donors' samples.

The chain employs TRBV18 and TRBJ2-3; TRBD1 matches at 9 bases. Germline CDR1 reads KGHSH; CDR2 reads LQKENI. The CDR3 loop spans 15 amino acids. J was trimmed by 3 bases and V by 3 bases; bases with no gene match: 4. The CDR3 protein is CASSPLQGATDTQYF. CDR3 DNA sequence: TGTGCCAGCTCACCGTTACAGGGGGCTACAGATACGCAGTATTTT.

This clonotype has just a few counts. This chain's CDR3 is CASSRGGTGKGYGYTF. DNA of the CDR3: TGTGCCAGTAGTAGAGGAGGGACAGGGAAGGGCTATGGCTACACCTTC. This sequence joins TRBV19 and TRBJ1-2; TRBD1 matches at 9 bases. The CDR3 is made up of 16 amino acids. Germline loops: CDR1 LNHDA, CDR2 SQIVND (reference sequence). After removal of 4 bases from V and 4 bases from J, the junction contained 10 bases not matched to a gene.

J is TRBJ1-4 and V is TRBV6-5; possibly TRBD1 for D (5 bases). The CDR3 sequence is 14 residues long. The germline CDR1 and CDR2 sequences are MNHEY and SVGAGI. The V end was cut by 6 bases, the J end by 5 bases, with 13 bases between. The CDR3 DNA reads as TGTGCCAGCAGCCCTTTATGGGGGAATGAAAAACTGTTTTTT. Its protein is CASSPLWGNEKLFF.

There are many counts of this clonotype. The chain recombines TRBV2 with TRBJ1-4; possible D gene TRBD1, 5 bases. Germline V gene data show CDR1 as SNHLY and CDR2 as FYNNEI. Deletions cut 6 bases from V and 2 bases from J, with 10 bases between. The CDR3 runs 14 residues. For the CDR3, the DNA is TGTGCCAGCAGGAGGGGCGCGACTAATGAAAAACTGTTTTTT. It codes for CASRRGATNEKLFF.

This clonotype occurred a few times. The chain recombines TRBV6-2 or TRBV6-3 with TRBJ2-7; TRBD1 matches 8 bases. Losses at the gene ends were 9 bases for V and 2 bases for J; bases not matched to a gene: 6. The CDR3 loop spans 13 amino acids. The germline gives CDR1 MNHEY, CDR2 SVGEGT. For the CDR3, the DNA is TGTGCCAGACCGACAGGGGCACCCTACGAGCAGTACGTC. Translated, it gives CARPTGAPYEQYV.

The chain uses TRBV11-3 and TRBJ1-1; D uncertain. CDR1 is SGHNT and CDR2 is YENEEA in the germline V gene. The CDR3 is made up of 13 amino acids. Trimming left V 7 bases short and J 1 base short, with 10 bases between. The CDR3 region is CASTLKRNTEAFF. In DNA, the CDR3 is TGTGCCAGCACCCTTAAACGGAACACTGAAGCTTTCTTT.

The CDR3 loop reads CASSLDGVPTYEQYF. The DNA of the CDR3 is TGCGCCAGCAGCTTGGACGGGGTACCAACCTACGAGCAGTACTTC. V is TRBV5-1 and J is TRBJ2-7; TRBD2 is a possible D gene (5 bases). The CDR3 length is 15 residues. Germline loops: CDR1 SGHRS, CDR2 YFSETQ. V was trimmed by 0 bases and J by 2 bases, leaving 12 bases between them.

Concerning this clonotype: A junction boundary mismatches the germline segment, possibly from a read error. The chain has TRBV28 and TRBJ2-5; tentative D call: TRBD1 (6 bases). The germline V gene encodes CDR1 MDHEN and CDR2 SYDVKM. This CDR3 spans 16 amino acids. This chain's CDR3 is CASSLYLQGHPGTTDF. In DNA, the CDR3 is TGTGCCAGCAGTTTATACCTGCAGGGACACCCGGGTACTACGGACTTC.

The V and J genes are TRBV19 and TRBJ1-2, with a tentative D call TRBD1 (5 bases). This CDR3 spans 14 amino acids. Germline V lookup: CDR1 LNHDA, CDR2 SQIVND (reference sequence). Deletions cut 6 bases from V and 5 bases from J, with 16 bases between. CDR3 in DNA: TGTGCCAGTAGCATCGCGGGGGAATTGTATGGCTACACCTTC. Amino acids: CASSIAGELYGYTF.

This clonotype occurred a few times. V is TRBV12-3 or TRBV12-4 and J is TRBJ2-6, with D unresolved. The CDR3 has 16 residues. V lost 1 base to trimming and J lost 0 bases, with 7 bases between them. The CDR3 loop reads CASSLGSHSGANVLTF. In DNA form, the CDR3 reads TGTGCCAGCAGTTTAGGGAGTCACTCTGGGGCCAACGTCCTGACTTTC.

V gene TRBV19 combines with J gene TRBJ2-5; 10 bases are shared with TRBD1. The length of the CDR3 is 14 residues. Germline CDR1 and CDR2: LNHDA and SQIVND (reference sequence). V was clipped by 10 bases and J by 2 bases; unmatched bases: 7. CDR3 nucleotides: TGTGCCACCCAAGGGGACAGGGGACAAGAGACCCAGTACTTC. Its protein product is CATQGDRGQETQYF.

This clonotype was recorded only once. A much larger clone lies one base from this, so it may be a read error. J is TRBJ2-1 and V is TRBV7-2; no definite D call. There are 15 residues in the CDR3. Looked up from germline, CDR1 is SGHTA and CDR2 is FQGNSA. The CDR3 DNA reads as TGTGCCAGCGGCTTCATAGGCACCACCTACAATGAGCAGTTCTTC. Translation: CASGFIGTTYNEQFF.

The chain uses TRBV6-1 and TRBJ2-3; TRBD2 aligns across 7 bases. Germline assignment: CDR1 MNHNS and CDR2 SASEGT. The CDR3 spans 13 residues. The V gene end was trimmed by 6 bases and the J gene end by 6 bases; junction bases not matched to a gene: 6. CDR3 sequence (DNA): TGTGCCAGCAGACCAGCGGGATACGATACGCAGTATTTT. This translates into CASRPAGYDTQYF.

This clonotype has a handful of counts. The chain employs TRBV7-6 and TRBJ2-3; no reliable D call. Per germline, CDR1 SGHVS and CDR2 FNYEAQ. Trimming left V 4 bases short and J 4 bases short, with 12 bases between. CDR3 length: 14 amino acids. Written as DNA, the CDR3 is TGTGCCAGCAGCTCGCCCGGCGGCGCAGATACGCAGTATTTT. Translating gives CASSSPGGADTQYF. Supplemented by reference TRBV7-6 and TRBJ2-3, the full variable domain reads GAGVSQSPRYKVTKRGQDVALRCDPISGHVSLYWYRQALGQGPEFLTYFNYEAQQDKSGLPNDRFSAERPEGSISTLTIQRTEQRDSAMYRCASSSPGGADTQYFGPGTRLTVL.

The chain employs TRBV4-3 and TRBJ2-3, with D unclear. This CDR3 is 15 amino acids long. The germline V and J ends were trimmed by 0 bases and 2 bases, with 9 bases remaining between them. CDR1 and CDR2 from the germline V gene are LGHNA and YSLEER. CDR3 sequence (DNA): TGCGCCAGCAGCCAAGATCCCGGTTACACAGATACGCAGTATTTT. As protein: CASSQDPGYTDTQYF.

This sequence joins TRBV7-8 and TRBJ2-6, with TRBD1 matching over 8 bases. Germline V gene lookup returns CDR1 SGHVS and CDR2 FQNEAQ. The length of the CDR3 is 18 residues. After removal of 3 bases from V and 0 bases from J, the junction contained 7 bases not matched to a gene. The CDR3 DNA is TGTGCCAGCAGCTTGACAGGGGCCGGAATCTCTGGGGCCAACGTCCTGACTTTC. Protein sequence: CASSLTGAGISGANVLTF.

The V and J genes are TRBV29-1 and TRBJ2-1; 13 bases match TRBD2. CDR1 and CDR2 from the germline V gene are SQVTM and ANQGSEA. The CDR3 spans 14 residues. The V gene end was trimmed by 7 bases and the J gene end by 6 bases; junction bases not matched to a gene: 6. CDR3 sequence: CSAGLAGEVNEQFF. The CDR3 DNA reads TGCAGCGCTGGACTAGCGGGAGAGGTCAATGAGCAGTTCTTC.

The chain couples TRBV12-3 or TRBV12-4 to TRBJ2-2; a weak D match, TRBD1 (7 bases). CDR3 size: 16 residues. The V gene lost 2 bases and the J gene lost 7 bases, with 17 bases spanning the gap. The chain's CDR3 is CASSLSASGGLGELFF. CDR3 sequence (DNA): TGTGCCAGCAGTTTATCCGCCTCAGGGGGACTCGGGGAGCTGTTTTTT.

The CDR3 DNA follows: TGTGCCAGCATGCAGAATGAGCAGTTCTTC. It yields the protein CASMQNEQFF. The J gene is TRBJ2-1, the V gene TRBV12-3 or TRBV12-4; unclear D gene. Trimming cost V 7 bases and J 7 bases, with 5 bases left between them. CDR3 length: 10 amino acids.

The gene calls are TRBV7-2 and TRBJ2-5, with 11 bases lining up with TRBD2. CDR1 and CDR2 from the germline V gene are SGHTA and FQGNSA. V dropped 3 bases and J dropped 4; count of bases not matched to a gene: 7. The CDR3 runs 16 residues. Here the CDR3 DNA reads TGTGCCAGCAGCTTCTTAACTAGCGGGAGATCAGAGACCCAGTACTTC. Encoded protein: CASSFLTSGRSETQYF.

The chain combines TRBV19 with TRBJ2-3; 7 nucleotides match TRBD2. The CDR3 has 16 amino acids. With V trimmed by 1 base and J by 0 bases, 4 bases remained unmatched. CDR1 and CDR2 from the germline V gene are LNHDA and SQIVND (reference sequence). CDR3 amino acids: CASSIGTSASTDTQYF. DNA of the CDR3: TGTGCCAGTAGTATAGGAACTAGCGCAAGCACAGATACGCAGTATTTT.

In its sample, this clonotype was seen a few times. V gene TRBV10-3 combines with J gene TRBJ1-1, with 8 bases identical to TRBD1. This CDR3 has 14 residues. The ends lost 7 bases at V and 5 bases at J; junction bases unmatched: 9. The V gene's germline CDR1 is ENHRY and CDR2 SYGVKD. The CDR3 DNA is TGTGCCATCAATGGACAGGGTTGGGGGACTGAAGCTTTCTTT. Amino acid sequence: CAINGQGWGTEAFF.

The gene calls are TRBV19 and TRBJ2-2, with 7 nucleotides matching TRBD1. CDR3 size: 15 residues. Germline CDR1 and CDR2: LNHDA and SQIVND (reference sequence). The V gene end was trimmed by 3 bases and the J gene end by 8 bases; junction bases not matched to a gene: 9. CDR3 sequence reads: CASSILGQALGELFF. In DNA form, the CDR3 reads TGTGCCAGTAGTATCCTCGGACAGGCTCTGGGGGAGCTGTTTTTT.

This clonotype was counted a few times. The chain combines TRBV11-2 with TRBJ2-7; D possibly matches TRBD1 or TRBD2 (5 bases each). Germline V gives CDR1 SGHAT, CDR2 FQNNGV. The CDR3 consists of 15 residues. Trimming left V 6 bases short and J 0 bases short, with 15 bases between. CDR3 DNA sequence: TGTGCCAGCAGACGGGACCTAATATTCTCCTACGAGCAGTACGTC. As protein: CASRRDLIFSYEQYV.

In the case of this clonotype: Just one base apart from a much larger clone, this may be a read error. The rearrangement uses TRBV7-2 and TRBJ2-7, with D possibly TRBD2 on 6 matching bases. Germline lookup yields CDR1 SGHTA and CDR2 FQGNSA. The CDR3 totals 13 residues. The CDR3 is CASSGTFPYEQNF. CDR3 coding DNA: TGTGCCAGCAGCGGGACTTTCCCTTACGAGCAGAACTTC.

The chain carries TRBV12-3 or TRBV12-4 and TRBJ2-1; D is ambiguous. The V and J ends lost 6 bases and 9 bases respectively, with 9 bases between them. The CDR3 length is 11 residues. The CDR3 protein is CASSPLREQFF. The DNA of the CDR3 is TGTGCCAGCAGCCCCTTGCGTGAGCAGTTCTTC.

The table lists this clonotype with many counts. This chain links TRBV7-2 with TRBJ1-2, with a possible D match to TRBD1 (6 bases). This CDR3 has 14 residues. Trimming took 5 bases from V and 8 from J, leaving 18 bases between them. Per germline, CDR1 SGHTA and CDR2 FQGNSA. CDR3 sequence reads: CASSQGGGAIGYTF. The DNA for the CDR3 is TGTGCCAGCAGCCAAGGGGGGGGGGCGATCGGCTACACCTTC.

The genes are TRBV2 and TRBJ1-6, with D uncertain. Looked up from germline, CDR1 is SNHLY and CDR2 is FYNNEI. This CDR3 region has 18 residues. V was trimmed by 4 bases and J by 8 bases, leaving 24 bases between them. Here the CDR3 reads CASSGSRKTAVGDSPLHF. CDR3 bases: TGTGCCAGCAGTGGCTCCCGCAAAACGGCGGTCGGGGATTCACCCCTCCACTTT.

V and J are TRBV20-1 and TRBJ1-6; D is unclear. Germline values: CDR1 DFQATT, CDR2 SNEGSKA (reference sequence). V was clipped by 2 bases and J by 0 bases, with 8 bases between them. CDR3 length: 15 residues. The CDR3 here is CSARTSSSYNSPLHF. CDR3 bases: TGCAGTGCTAGAACCTCGAGCTCCTATAATTCACCCCTCCACTTT.